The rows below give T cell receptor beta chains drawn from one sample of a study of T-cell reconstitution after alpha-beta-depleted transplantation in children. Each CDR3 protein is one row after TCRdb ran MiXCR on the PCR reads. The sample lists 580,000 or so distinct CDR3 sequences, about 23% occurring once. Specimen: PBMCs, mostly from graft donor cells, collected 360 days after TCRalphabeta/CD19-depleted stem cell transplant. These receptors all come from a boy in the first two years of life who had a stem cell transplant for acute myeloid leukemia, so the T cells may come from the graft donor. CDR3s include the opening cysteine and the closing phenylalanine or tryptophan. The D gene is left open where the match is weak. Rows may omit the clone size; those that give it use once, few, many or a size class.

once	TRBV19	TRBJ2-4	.	TGTGCCAGTAGTATAGAGGATGTACGAGGGAGGGGGAGAAAAAACATTCAGTACTTC	CASSIEDVRGRGRKNIQYF
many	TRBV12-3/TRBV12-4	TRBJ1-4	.	TGTGCCAGCAGGAACGAACCTGGGGAAGAAAAACTGTTTTTT	CASRNEPGEEKLFF
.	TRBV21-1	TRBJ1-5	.	TGTGCCAGCAGCAAAGACTCCGGGCCATCGTGGGGACCCCAGCATTTT	CASSKDSGPSWGPQHF
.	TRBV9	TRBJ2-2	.	TGTGCCAGCAGCGTTGGGGGGCAAAACACCGGGGAGCTGTTTTTT	CASSVGGQNTGELFF
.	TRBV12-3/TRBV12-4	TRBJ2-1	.	TGTGCCAGCAGTTCCGTGGACAGTCACAATGAGCAGTTCTTC	CASSSVDSHNEQFF
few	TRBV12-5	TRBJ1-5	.	TGTGCTAGTGGTTTGGTACCCCTCCTCAGGGGTCGGAGTACCCCAGGTCAGCCCCAGCATTTT	CASGLVPLLRGRSTPGQPQHF
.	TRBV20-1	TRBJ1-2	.	TGCAGTGCTGCGGTACCCCTTCTCTATGGCTACACCTTC	CSAAVPLLYGYTF
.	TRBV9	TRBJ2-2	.	TGTGCCAGCAGCGTAGCCGGACGGGAGCTGTTTTTT	CASSVAGRELFF
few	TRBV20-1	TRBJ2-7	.	TGCAGTGCTTTGACGACAGAATACGAGCAGTACTTC	CSALTTEYEQYF
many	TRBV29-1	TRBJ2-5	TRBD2	TGCAGCGTTGGGTTCCTTACAGCGGGGGGTCCCCAAGAGACCCAGTACTTC	CSVGFLTAGGPQETQYF
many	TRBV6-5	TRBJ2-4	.	TGTGCCAGCAGTTACTCTGGACCACTAGCCAAAAACATTCAGTACTTC	CASSYSGPLAKNIQYF
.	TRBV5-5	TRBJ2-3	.	TGTGCCAGCACCCACCGCCAGGGGTCCGCAGATACGCAGTATTTT	CASTHRQGSADTQYF
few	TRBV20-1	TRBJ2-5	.	TGCAGTGCTAGAGACCCGTGGGGCGCTCAAGAGACCCAGTACTTC	CSARDPWGAQETQYF
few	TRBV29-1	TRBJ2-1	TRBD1	TGCAGCGGGGACAGGGCCCACAATGAGCAGTTCTTC	CSGDRAHNEQFF
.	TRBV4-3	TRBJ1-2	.	TGCGCCAGCAGCCAAGATTCATCAGGGAACTATGGCTACACCTTC	CASSQDSSGNYGYTF
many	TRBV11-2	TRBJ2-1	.	TGTGCCAGCAGCCCTGGGAGTAATAATGAGCAGTTCTTC	CASSPGSNNEQFF
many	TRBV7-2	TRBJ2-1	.	TGTGCCAGCAGCAATTTTCCGGGGGGCTCTGAGAATGAGCAGTTCTTC	CASSNFPGGSENEQFF
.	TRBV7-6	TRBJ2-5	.	TGTGCCAGCAGCTCCCGCCTTGGCCAAGAGACCCAGTACTTC	CASSSRLGQETQYF
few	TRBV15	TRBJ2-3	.	TGTGCCACCAGCAGAGAGAGGGGATTGGGCACAGATACGCAGTATTTT	CATSRERGLGTDTQYF
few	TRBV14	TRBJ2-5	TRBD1	TGTGCCAGCAGCCATATACAGGGGATAGAGACCCAGTACTTC	CASSHIQGIETQYF
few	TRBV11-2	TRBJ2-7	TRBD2	TGTGCCAGCAGCCCCCTTTGGACTAGCGGGGGGGCTTCCCTCTACGAGCAGTACTTC	CASSPLWTSGGASLYEQYF
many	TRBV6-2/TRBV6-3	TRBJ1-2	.	TGTGCCAGCATGGGGCAGAACTATGGCTACACCTTC	CASMGQNYGYTF
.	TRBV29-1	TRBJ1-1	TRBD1	TGCAGCGTTGGCCGAGACAGGGGCACTGAAGCTTTCTTT	CSVGRDRGTEAFF
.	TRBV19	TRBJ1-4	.	TGTGCCAGTAGTGTCCTAAGGGCGCTTAATGAAAAACTGTTTTTT	CASSVLRALNEKLFF
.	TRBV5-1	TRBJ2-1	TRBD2	TGCGCCAGCAGCTTGAGTCTGACTAGCGGTTACAATGAGCAGTTCTTC	CASSLSLTSGYNEQFF
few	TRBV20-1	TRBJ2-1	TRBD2	TGCAGTGCTAGAGTCCGGGCTAGCGGGGGATTTATCAATGAGCAGTTCTTC	CSARVRASGGFINEQFF
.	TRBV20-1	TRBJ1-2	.	TGCAGTGCTAGAGACGGTGGTGCGGGCGGCTACACCTTC	CSARDGGAGGYTF
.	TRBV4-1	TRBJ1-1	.	TGCGCCAGCAGCTCACAGGGAATAGGGGCCACTGAAGCTTTCTTT	CASSSQGIGATEAFF
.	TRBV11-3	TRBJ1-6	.	TGTGCCAGCAGCTTTCCCTCCGGGACCTTCCCGACCTCCTATAATTCACCCCTCCACTTT	CASSFPSGTFPTSYNSPLHF
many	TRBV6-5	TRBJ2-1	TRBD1	TGTGCCAGCAGTTACGCAACGAGGCAGGGGGCTTACAATGAGCAGTTCTTC	CASSYATRQGAYNEQFF
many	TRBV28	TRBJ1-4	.	TGTGCCAGCAGCGATGTCGGACTTAAAAATGAAAAACTGTTTTTT	CASSDVGLKNEKLFF
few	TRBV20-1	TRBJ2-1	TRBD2	TGCAGTGCTAGAGACCGATTTCAGCGGGGTGAGCAGTTCTTC	CSARDRFQRGEQFF
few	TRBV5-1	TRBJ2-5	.	TGCGCCAGCAGCGCCGGACGGGGAAGAGGGGAGACCCAGTACTTC	CASSAGRGRGETQYF
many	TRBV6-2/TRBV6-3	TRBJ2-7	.	TGTGCCAGCACCGATTATCCGGGACGTAAATACGAGCAGTACTTC	CASTDYPGRKYEQYF
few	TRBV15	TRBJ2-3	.	TGTGCCACCAGCAGAGAGGGCCCGAGGGATGTAAGTCCAGATACGCAGTATTTT	CATSREGPRDVSPDTQYF
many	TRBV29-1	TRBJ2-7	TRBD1	TGCAGCGCCGGAGGACAGGGGGCCTACGAGCAGTACTTC	CSAGGQGAYEQYF
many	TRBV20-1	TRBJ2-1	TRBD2	TGCAGTGCTAGAGATTTGCGGGGGGCTCACAATGAGCAGTTCTTC	CSARDLRGAHNEQFF
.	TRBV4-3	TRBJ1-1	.	TGCGCCAGCAGCTCTCAGGGGCGAACTTTCTTT	CASSSQGRTFF
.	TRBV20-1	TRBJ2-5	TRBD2	TGCAGTGCTGGTCCCGTAGCGGGGAGGCAAGAGACCCAGTACTTC	CSAGPVAGRQETQYF
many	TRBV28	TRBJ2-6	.	TGTGCCAGCATCCCCCGGGCCCCGGGGGGGGCCAACGTCCTGACTTTC	CASIPRAPGGANVLTF
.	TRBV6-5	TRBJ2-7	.	TGTGCCAGCAGTTATGAGAACCTCATGCCCTACGAGCAGTACTTC	CASSYENLMPYEQYF
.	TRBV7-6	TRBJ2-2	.	TGTTTGGTCCGGTCGGCGAACACCGGGGAGCTGTTTTTT	CLVRSANTGELFF
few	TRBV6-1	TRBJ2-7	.	TGTGCCAGCAAAGGGCAGGGGAGGATCTACGAGCAGTACTTC	CASKGQGRIYEQYF
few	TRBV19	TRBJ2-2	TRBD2	TGTGCCAGTAGATACCGAGGGACTAGCGTCACCGGGGAGCTGTTTTTT	CASRYRGTSVTGELFF
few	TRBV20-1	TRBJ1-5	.	TGCAGTGCTAGCCCCGGTGCCACGGGTCAGCCCCAGCATTTT	CSASPGATGQPQHF
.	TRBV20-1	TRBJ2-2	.	TGCAGTGCTAGAGATCAGGGTGGCGGGGAGCTGTTTTTT	CSARDQGGGELFF
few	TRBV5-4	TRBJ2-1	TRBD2	TGTGCCAGCAGCTTGACGGGGGGAAGAAATGAGCAGTTCTTC	CASSLTGGRNEQFF
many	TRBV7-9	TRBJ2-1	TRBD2	TGTGCCAGCAGCTTAGGGGGACTAGCGGCTGAGCAGTTCTTC	CASSLGGLAAEQFF
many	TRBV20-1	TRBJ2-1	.	TGCAGTGCTAAACGACCCTCAGCTAACTACAATGAGCAGTTCTTC	CSAKRPSANYNEQFF
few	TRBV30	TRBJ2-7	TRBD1	TGTGCCTGGGACAGGGCATCCTACGAGCAGTACTTC	CAWDRASYEQYF
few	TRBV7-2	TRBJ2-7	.	TGTGCCAGCAGCTTAGTGGCTGGGGGAGGTGGCTACGAGCAGTACTTC	CASSLVAGGGGYEQYF
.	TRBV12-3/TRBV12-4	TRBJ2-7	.	TGTGCCAGCAAATTCAACGGGGCGGGGCAAACGGACGAGCAGTACTTC	CASKFNGAGQTDEQYF
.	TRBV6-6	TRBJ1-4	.	TGTGCCAGCAGTTATGGGCTCTCCGAAAAACTGTTTTTT	CASSYGLSEKLFF
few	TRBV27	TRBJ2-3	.	TGTGCCAGCAGAGGGTCTATCGCAGATACGCAGTATTTT	CASRGSIADTQYF
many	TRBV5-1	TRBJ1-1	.	TGCGCCAGCAGCTCACAGGGTGTTGGCACTGAAGCTTTCTTT	CASSSQGVGTEAFF
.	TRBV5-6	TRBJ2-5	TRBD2	TGTGCCAGCAGCAAGGGGTTACTAGCGGGGGTATTAGAGACCCAGTACTTC	CASSKGLLAGVLETQYF
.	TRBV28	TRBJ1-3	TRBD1	TGTGCCAGCAGTTCGGGACAGGGAGGTGGAAACACCATATATTTT	CASSSGQGGGNTIYF